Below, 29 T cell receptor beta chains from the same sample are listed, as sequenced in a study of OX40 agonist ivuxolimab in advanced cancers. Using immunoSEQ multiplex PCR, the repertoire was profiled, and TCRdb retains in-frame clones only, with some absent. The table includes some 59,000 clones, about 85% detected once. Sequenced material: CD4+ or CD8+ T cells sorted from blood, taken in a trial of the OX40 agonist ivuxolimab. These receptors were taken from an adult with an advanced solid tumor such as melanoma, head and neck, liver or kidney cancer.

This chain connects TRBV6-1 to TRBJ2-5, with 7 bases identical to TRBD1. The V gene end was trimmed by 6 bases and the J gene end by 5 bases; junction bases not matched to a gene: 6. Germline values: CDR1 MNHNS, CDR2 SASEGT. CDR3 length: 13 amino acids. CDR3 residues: CASRQTGVETQYF. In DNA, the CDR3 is TGTGCCAGCAGACAAACAGGGGTTGAGACCCAGTACTTC.

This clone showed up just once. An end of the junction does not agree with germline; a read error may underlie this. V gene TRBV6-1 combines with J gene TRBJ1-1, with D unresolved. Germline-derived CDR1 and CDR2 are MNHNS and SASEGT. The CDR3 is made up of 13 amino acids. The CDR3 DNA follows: TGTGCCATCAGTGAAGGTTCTCACACTGAAGCTTTCTTT. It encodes CAISEGSHTEAFF.

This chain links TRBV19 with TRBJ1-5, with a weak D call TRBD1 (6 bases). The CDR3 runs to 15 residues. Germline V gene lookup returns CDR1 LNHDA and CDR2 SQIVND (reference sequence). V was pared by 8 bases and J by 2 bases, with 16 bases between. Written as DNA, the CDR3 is TGTGCCAGTCAGAAGGGGGGGGTGGGCAATCAGCCCCAGCATTTT. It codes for CASQKGGVGNQPQHF.

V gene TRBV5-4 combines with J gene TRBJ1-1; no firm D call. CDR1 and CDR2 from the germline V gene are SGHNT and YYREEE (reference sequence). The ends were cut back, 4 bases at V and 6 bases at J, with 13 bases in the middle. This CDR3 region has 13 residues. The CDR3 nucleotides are TGTGCCAGCAGCAGAACAGCCCTCCCTGAAGCTTTCTTT. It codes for CASSRTALPEAFF.

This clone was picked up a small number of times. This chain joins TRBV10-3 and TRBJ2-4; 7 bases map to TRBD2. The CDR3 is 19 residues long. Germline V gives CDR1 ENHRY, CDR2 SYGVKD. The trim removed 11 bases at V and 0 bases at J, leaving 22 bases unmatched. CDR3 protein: CASSPRGVLADRAKNIQYF. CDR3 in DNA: TGTGCCTCCTCCCCCCGGGGGGTCCTAGCAGACCGAGCCAAAAACATTCAGTACTTC.

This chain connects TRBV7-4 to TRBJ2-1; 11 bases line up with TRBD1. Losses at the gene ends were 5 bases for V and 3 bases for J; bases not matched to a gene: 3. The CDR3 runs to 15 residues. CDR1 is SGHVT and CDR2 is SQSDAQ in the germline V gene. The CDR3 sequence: CASSAGTGGYNEQFF. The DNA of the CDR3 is TGTGCCAGCAGCGCCGGGACAGGGGGCTACAATGAGCAGTTCTTC. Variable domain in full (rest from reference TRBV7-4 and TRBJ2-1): GAGVSQSPRYKVAKRGRDVALRCDSISGHVTLYWYRQTLGQGSEVLTYSQSDAQRDKSGRPSGRFSAERPERSVSTLKIQRTEQGDSAVYLCASSAGTGGYNEQFFGPGTRLTVL.

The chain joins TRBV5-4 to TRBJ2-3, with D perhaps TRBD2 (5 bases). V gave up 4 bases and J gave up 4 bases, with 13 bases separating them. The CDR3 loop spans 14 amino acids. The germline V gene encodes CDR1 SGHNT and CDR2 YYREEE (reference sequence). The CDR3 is CASSPRRDADTQYF. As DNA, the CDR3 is TGTGCCAGCAGCCCGCGCCGGGATGCAGATACGCAGTATTTT.

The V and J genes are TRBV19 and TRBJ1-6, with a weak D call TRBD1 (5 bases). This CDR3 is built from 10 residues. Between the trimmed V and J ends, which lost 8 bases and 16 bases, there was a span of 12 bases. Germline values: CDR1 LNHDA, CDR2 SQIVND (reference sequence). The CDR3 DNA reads TGTGCCAGTTCCTCGGGACGTCTCCACTTT. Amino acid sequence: CASSSGRLHF.

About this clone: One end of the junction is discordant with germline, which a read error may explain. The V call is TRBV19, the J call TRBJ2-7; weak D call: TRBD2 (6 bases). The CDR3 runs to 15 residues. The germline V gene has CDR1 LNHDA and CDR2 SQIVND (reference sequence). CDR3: CTSSMSSAPYYEQYF. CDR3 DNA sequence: TGTACCAGTAGTATGTCTAGCGCGCCATACTACGAGCAGTACTTC.

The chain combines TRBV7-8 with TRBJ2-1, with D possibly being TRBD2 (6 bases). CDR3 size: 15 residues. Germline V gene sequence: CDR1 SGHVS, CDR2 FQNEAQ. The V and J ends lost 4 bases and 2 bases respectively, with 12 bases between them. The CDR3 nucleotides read TGTGCCAGCAGCTCGGGACTTTATACCTACAATGAGCAGTTCTTC. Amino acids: CASSSGLYTYNEQFF.

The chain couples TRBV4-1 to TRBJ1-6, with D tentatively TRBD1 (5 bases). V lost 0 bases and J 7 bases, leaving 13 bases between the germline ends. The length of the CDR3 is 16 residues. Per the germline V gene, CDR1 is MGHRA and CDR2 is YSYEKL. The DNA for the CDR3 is TGCGCCAGCAGCCAAGATATCGGGGCTCGGAATTCACCCCTCCACTTT. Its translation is CASSQDIGARNSPLHF.

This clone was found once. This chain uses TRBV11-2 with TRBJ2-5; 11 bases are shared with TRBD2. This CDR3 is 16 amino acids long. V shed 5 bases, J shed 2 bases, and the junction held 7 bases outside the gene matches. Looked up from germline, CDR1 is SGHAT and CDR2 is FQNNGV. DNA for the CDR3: TGTGCCAGCAGCCTGTTAGCGGGAGGGGGTCAAGAGACCCAGTACTTC. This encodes CASSLLAGGGQETQYF.

The CDR3 loop is CASRVGPSTDTQYF. The CDR3 coding sequence is TGTGCCAGCAGGGTAGGACCGAGCACAGATACGCAGTATTTT. The rearrangement joins TRBV6-5 to TRBJ2-3; D call uncertain. V dropped 6 bases and J dropped 0 bases, with 10 bases sitting between them. From germline, CDR1 is MNHEY and CDR2 SVGAGI. The CDR3 has 14 amino acids.

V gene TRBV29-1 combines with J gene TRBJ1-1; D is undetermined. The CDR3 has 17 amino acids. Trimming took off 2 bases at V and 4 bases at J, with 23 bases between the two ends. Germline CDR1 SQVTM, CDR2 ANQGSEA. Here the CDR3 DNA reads TGCAGCGTTGAACTAAGAGGTGGGATCGAACTAAGCACTGAAGCTTTCTTT. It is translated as CSVELRGGIELSTEAFF.

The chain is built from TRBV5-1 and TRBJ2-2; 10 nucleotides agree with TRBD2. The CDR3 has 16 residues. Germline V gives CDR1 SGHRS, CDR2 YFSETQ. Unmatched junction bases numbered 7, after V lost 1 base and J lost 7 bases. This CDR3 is CASSLMLAGAGGELFF. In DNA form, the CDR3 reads TGCGCCAGCAGCTTGATGCTAGCGGGAGCTGGCGGGGAGCTGTTTTTT.

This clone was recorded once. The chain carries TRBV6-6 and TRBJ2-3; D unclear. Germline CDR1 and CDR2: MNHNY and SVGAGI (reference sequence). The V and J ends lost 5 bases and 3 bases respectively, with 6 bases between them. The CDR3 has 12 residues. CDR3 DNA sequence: TGTGCCAGCAGTCTTACTACAGATACGCAGTATTTT. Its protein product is CASSLTTDTQYF.

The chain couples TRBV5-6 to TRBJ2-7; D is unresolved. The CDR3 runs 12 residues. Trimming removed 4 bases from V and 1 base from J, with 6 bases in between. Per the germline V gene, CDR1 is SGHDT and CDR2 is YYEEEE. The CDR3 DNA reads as TGTGCCAGCAGCATACAATCCTACGAGCAGTACTTC. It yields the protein CASSIQSYEQYF. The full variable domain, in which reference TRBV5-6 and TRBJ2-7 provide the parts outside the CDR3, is DAGVTQSPTHLIKTRGQQVTLRCSPKSGHDTVSWYQQALGQGPQFIFQYYEEEERQRGNFPDRFSGHQFPNYSSELNVNALLLGDSALYLCASSIQSYEQYFGPGTRLTVT.

The CDR3 here is CASSGGQGLSYEQYF. DNA of the CDR3: TGTGCCAGCAGTGGGGGACAGGGTCTCTCCTACGAGCAGTACTTC. This chain links TRBV28 with TRBJ2-7, with 9 bases lining up with TRBD1. The CDR3 sequence is 15 residues long. Germline values: CDR1 MDHEN, CDR2 SYDVKM. The junction had 5 bases not matched to a gene; V was cut back by 5 bases and J by 0 bases.

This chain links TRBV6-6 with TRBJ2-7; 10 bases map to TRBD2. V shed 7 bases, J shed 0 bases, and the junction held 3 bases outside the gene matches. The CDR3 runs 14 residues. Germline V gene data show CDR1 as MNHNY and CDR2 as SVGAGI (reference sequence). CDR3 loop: CASMLAGGSYEQYF. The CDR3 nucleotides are TGTGCCAGCATGTTAGCGGGAGGCTCCTACGAGCAGTACTTC.

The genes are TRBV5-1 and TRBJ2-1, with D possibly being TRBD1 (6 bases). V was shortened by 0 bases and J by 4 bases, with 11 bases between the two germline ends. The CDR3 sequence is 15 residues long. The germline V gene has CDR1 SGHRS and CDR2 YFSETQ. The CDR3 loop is CASSLAGTKYNEQFF. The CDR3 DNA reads TGCGCCAGCAGCTTGGCCGGGACAAAGTACAATGAGCAGTTCTTC.

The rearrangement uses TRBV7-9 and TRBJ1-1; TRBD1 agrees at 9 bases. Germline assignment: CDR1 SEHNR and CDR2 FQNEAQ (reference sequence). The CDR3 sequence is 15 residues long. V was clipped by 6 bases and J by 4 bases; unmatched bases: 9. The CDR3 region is CASSRRQGVGTEAFF. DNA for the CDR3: TGTGCCAGCAGTCGGAGACAGGGGGTAGGCACTGAAGCTTTCTTT.

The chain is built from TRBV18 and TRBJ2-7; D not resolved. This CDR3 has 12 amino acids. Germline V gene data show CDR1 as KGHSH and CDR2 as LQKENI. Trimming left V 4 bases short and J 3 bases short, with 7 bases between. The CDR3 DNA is TGTGCCAGCTCACTTGGGATCTACGAGCAGTACTTC. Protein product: CASSLGIYEQYF.

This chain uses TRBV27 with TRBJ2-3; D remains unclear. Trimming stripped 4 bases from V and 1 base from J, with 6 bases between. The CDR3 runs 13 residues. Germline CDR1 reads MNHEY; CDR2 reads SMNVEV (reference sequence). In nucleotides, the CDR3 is TGTGCCAGCAGTTCGGCCCGCACAGATACGCAGTATTTT. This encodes CASSSARTDTQYF.

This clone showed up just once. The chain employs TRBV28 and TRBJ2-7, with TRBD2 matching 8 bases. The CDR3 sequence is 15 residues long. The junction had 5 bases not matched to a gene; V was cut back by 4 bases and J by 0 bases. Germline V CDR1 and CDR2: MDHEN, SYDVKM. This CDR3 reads CASSSSGRSSYEQYF. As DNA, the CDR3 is TGTGCCAGCAGTTCCAGCGGGAGAAGCTCCTACGAGCAGTACTTC. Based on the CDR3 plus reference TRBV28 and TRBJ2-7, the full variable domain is DVKVTQSSRYLVKRTGEKVFLECVQDMDHENMFWYRQDPGLGLRLIYFSYDVKMKEKGDIPEGYSVSREKKERFSLILESASTNQTSMYLCASSSSGRSSYEQYFGPGTRLTVT.

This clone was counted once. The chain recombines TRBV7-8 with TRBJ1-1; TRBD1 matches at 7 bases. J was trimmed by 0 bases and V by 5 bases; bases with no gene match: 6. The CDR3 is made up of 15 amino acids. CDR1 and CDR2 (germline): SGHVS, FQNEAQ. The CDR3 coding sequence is TGTGCCAGCAGCGAACCGACAGGGCTGAACACTGAAGCTTTCTTT. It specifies CASSEPTGLNTEAFF.

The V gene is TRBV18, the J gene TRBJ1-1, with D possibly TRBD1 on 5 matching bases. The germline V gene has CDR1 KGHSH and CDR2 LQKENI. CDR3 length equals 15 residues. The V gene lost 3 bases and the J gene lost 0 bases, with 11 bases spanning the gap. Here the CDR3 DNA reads TGTGCCAGCTCACCCCCGGGACGGATGAACACTGAAGCTTTCTTT. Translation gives CASSPPGRMNTEAFF.

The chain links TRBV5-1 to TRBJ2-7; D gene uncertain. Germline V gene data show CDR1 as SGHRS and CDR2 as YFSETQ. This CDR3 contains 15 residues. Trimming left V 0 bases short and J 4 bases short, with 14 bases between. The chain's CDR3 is CASSLEGLGNYEQYF. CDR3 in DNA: TGCGCCAGCAGCTTGGAAGGTCTGGGAAATTACGAGCAGTACTTC.

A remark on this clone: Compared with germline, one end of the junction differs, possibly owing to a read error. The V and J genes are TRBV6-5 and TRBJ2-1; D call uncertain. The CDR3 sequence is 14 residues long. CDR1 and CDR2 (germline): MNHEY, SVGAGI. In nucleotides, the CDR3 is TGTGCCAGCAGTCCTCCGGCCACCTACAATGGGCAGTTCTTC. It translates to CASSPPATYNGQFF.

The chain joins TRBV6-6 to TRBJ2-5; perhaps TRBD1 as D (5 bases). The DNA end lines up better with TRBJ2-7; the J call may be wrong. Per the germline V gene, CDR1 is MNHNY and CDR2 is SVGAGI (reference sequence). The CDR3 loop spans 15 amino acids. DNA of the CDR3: TGTGCCAGCAGTTACCCCAGACAGTTCTCCTACGAGCAGTACTTC. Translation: CASSYPRQFSYEQYF.